What follows describes a single T cell receptor (beta chain). What antigen it recognizes has not been identified. No base quality values were provided; no much bigger clone lies one nucleotide off. V lost 0 bases and J lost 0 bases; the stretch between them is 9 bases long. According to the germline V gene (reference sequence), CDR1 reads LNHNV and CDR2 reads YYDKDF. Including the terminal cysteine and phenylalanine, the CDR3 comprises 16 residues. The only DNA kept is the CDR3, 48 bases in frame from the first base. The entry originates in a study of shared clonotypes between healthy human individuals (dated by TCRdb to the early 2020s). Regarding the research as a whole: A couple of women and three men aged 18 to 49 years were included in the cohort. Different laboratories and diverse techniques were used to prepare libraries and sequence TCR repertoires, to increase sequencing depth and limit assay-specific biases. Between about 0.8 and 9 billion PBMCs per donor were obtained by leukapheresis. For each donor, CD4 naive and CD4 memory were each given three plates, CD8 naive was given two plates, and CD8 memory was given one plate. Blood TCR repertoires of a handful of healthy adults were deeply sequenced to estimate repertoire size and the extent of clonotype sharing between individuals. Overall results and qualifications from the work: Sampling was restricted to blood, and TCR repertoires in tissue are likely to differ from TCR repertoires in blood. Incomplete sequencing was indicated by rarefaction of sorted-subset datasets, despite the large sequencing depth. Roughly 5% of naive CD4, roughly 3.6% of naive CD8, about 2.5% of memory CD4, and over 0.35% of memory CD8 clonotypes were shared across four donors. Pairwise subsampling indicated that sequencing depth was expected to affect the degree of clonotype sharing among donors. Clonotypes shared by all four sorted-subset donors showed higher generation probabilities than non-shared clonotypes. Estimated clonotype richness was generally larger for naive than for memory subsets. The genetic and exposure-history diversity represented was limited by the small number of donors.

CD8 naive samples were obtained by positive selection for CCR7 among CD45RO-negative cells, yielding a CD45RA+CCR7+ population from which TemRA cells were excluded. Healthy HIV-negative adults with no recently reported acute infections or vaccinations were included as donors. Only Caucasian adults living in Nashville, Tennessee, USA were represented among the donors. Blood was collected by leukapheresis, and PBMCs were isolated by Ficoll-Histopaque density gradient centrifugation and then cryopreserved in liquid nitrogen vapor phase. Purity and quantity of every magnetically sorted T cell population were checked by analytical flow cytometry. Genomic DNA was isolated from each sorted fraction and quantified by UV absorbance on a Nanodrop 2000c. TCR CDR3 regions were amplified from genomic DNA by multiplex PCR using the deep immunoSEQ assay. For each cell subset, the extracted genomic DNA was distributed evenly across all wells of several immunoSEQ 96-well plates, and each plate served as one replicate. For sorted subsets, roughly 0.2 ug genomic DNA, equal to tens of thousands of T cell genomes, was loaded into each replicate PCR. Purified libraries were measured with a Qubit 3.0 fluorometer, size-checked on a Bioanalyzer 2100, and measured again with the KAPA Library Quantification kit. Every immunoSEQ 96-well plate was sequenced on a separate single-read 150-cycle Illumina NextSeq 550 flow cell. In the authors' own workflow: The immunoSEQ output contained only junctional sequences without quality scores, so filtering could not match that applied to full-length reads. To assign V/J genes and CDR3, sequences were annotated against IMGT germline references using PyIR, a Python wrapper for IgBLAST v1.9. Reads were removed for weak V/J assignments (E-value above 1e-6), missing CDR3, stop codons, out-of-frame junctions, or ambiguous translated residues. A V3J clonotype was defined by an identical inferred V gene, J gene, and CDR3 amino acid sequence. To compute the percentage overlap between repertoires, the number of shared unique clonotypes was divided by the size of the smaller repertoire. RTK rarefaction, the Chao1 estimator, and Recon v2.1 estimates of unobserved clonotypes were used to assess repertoire richness. For all TCRbeta clonotypes obtained by the gDNA method from four donors, generation probabilities were computed with OLGA. TCRdb retrieved this table from immuneACCESS and kept in-frame rearrangements only. Not all clones are present; in checked studies, unresolved V genes account for under half, and no reason is known for the remainder. Clonal size and the V and J genes are those of that table, whereas D and trimming came from the DNA. In this sample the table shows millions of clones, approximately 94% of which occur a single time. The biggest ten clones account for more than 1.5% of the sample.

The clonotype was recovered from a man between 18 and 35 years old in good health. Some clones in this sample may be carry-over from other donors' samples. The rearranged segments are TRBV15 and TRBJ1-3, with the D gene not clear enough to name. Material for sequencing was naive CD8+ T cells from PBMCs. The meaning of the sample's cell subset or site label: CD45RA+CCR7+. The CDR3 corresponds to CATSRDGVSSGNTIYF. The sequenced DNA is TGTGCCACCAGCAGAGATGGGGTCAGCTCTGGAAACACCATATATTTT.